A selection of T cell receptor beta chains follows, all from one sample in a study of blood T cell repertoires in COVID-19. Measured with immunoSEQ multiplex PCR; TCRdb has only the in-frame clones, and not every one. The table shows fewer than 200,000 clones, with 65% to 85% occurring only once. Sequenced input: peripheral blood. All receptors derive from a woman over 75 with acute or convalescent COVID-19. Both conserved end residues are part of each CDR3. The D gene is left open where the match is weak. The listing skips clone size in some rows; elsewhere it reads once, few, many or a size class.

d_gene: NA; abundance: NA; j_gene: TRBJ1-4; v_gene: TRBV19; CDR3nt: TGTGCCAGTAGTAGGACGGGGAATGAAAAACTGTTTTTT; CDR3aa: CASSRTGNEKLFF
d_gene: NA; abundance: NA; j_gene: TRBJ1-3; v_gene: TRBV7-6; CDR3nt: TGTGCCAGCAGTGGGGACACTTACTCTGGAAACACCATATATTTT; CDR3aa: CASSGDTYSGNTIYF
d_gene: NA; abundance: NA; j_gene: TRBJ2-2; v_gene: TRBV5-6; CDR3nt: TGTGCCAGCAGCTTGAGACAGCGCACCGGGGAGCTGTTTTTT; CDR3aa: CASSLRQRTGELFF
d_gene: NA; abundance: NA; j_gene: TRBJ2-1; v_gene: TRBV10-3; CDR3nt: TGTGCCATCAGTGATAATGACAATGAGCAGTTCTTC; CDR3aa: CAISDNDNEQFF
d_gene: NA; abundance: NA; j_gene: TRBJ1-1; v_gene: TRBV9; CDR3nt: TGTGCCAGCAGCGTAGACGCGGTCGGAAAAGCTTTCTTT; CDR3aa: CASSVDAVGKAFF
d_gene: TRBD1; abundance: NA; j_gene: TRBJ1-4; v_gene: TRBV2; CDR3nt: TGTGCCAGCAGCCTGCTTCCTCCGGGACAGGGGGCCCCGGTGGGTGAAAAACTGTTTTTT; CDR3aa: CASSLLPPGQGAPVGEKLFF
d_gene: NA; abundance: NA; j_gene: TRBJ1-1; v_gene: TRBV5-1; CDR3nt: TGCGCCAGCAGCTTGGTGGGGACACAGAACACTGAAGCTTTCTTT; CDR3aa: CASSLVGTQNTEAFF
d_gene: NA; abundance: NA; j_gene: TRBJ1-6; v_gene: TRBV19; CDR3nt: TGTGCCAGTAGTATAGAAACAGGAGTTAATTCACCCCTCCACTTT; CDR3aa: CASSIETGVNSPLHF
d_gene: NA; abundance: NA; j_gene: TRBJ2-1; v_gene: TRBV3-1/TRBV3-2; CDR3nt: TGTGCCAGCAGCCAGGCGGGGGCCTCTCTGGGGGAGCAGTTCTTC; CDR3aa: CASSQAGASLGEQFF
d_gene: NA; abundance: NA; j_gene: TRBJ1-3; v_gene: TRBV6-5; CDR3nt: TGTGCCAGCAGTTACTCACCCCCGGGAACTGGAAACACCATATATTTT; CDR3aa: CASSYSPPGTGNTIYF
d_gene: NA; abundance: NA; j_gene: TRBJ2-5; v_gene: TRBV2; CDR3nt: TGTGCCAGCAAGGGGGAGGAGACCCAGTACTTC; CDR3aa: CASKGEETQYF
d_gene: TRBD2; abundance: once; j_gene: TRBJ2-2; v_gene: TRBV5-1; CDR3nt: TGCGCCAGCAGCCAACTTGCGGGAGCCCCCACCGGGGAGCTGTTTTTT; CDR3aa: CASSQLAGAPTGELFF
d_gene: NA; abundance: NA; j_gene: TRBJ1-6; v_gene: TRBV2; CDR3nt: TGTGCCAGCAGGGACACTAATTCACCCCTCCACTTT; CDR3aa: CASRDTNSPLHF
d_gene: TRBD1; abundance: NA; j_gene: TRBJ1-2; v_gene: TRBV6-2/TRBV6-3; CDR3nt: TGTGCCAGCAGTTGGGACAGGGGTTATGGCTACACCTTC; CDR3aa: CASSWDRGYGYTF
d_gene: NA; abundance: few; j_gene: TRBJ1-2; v_gene: TRBV11-2; CDR3nt: TGTGCCAGCAGCCCAGGAAGTTATGGCTACACCTTC; CDR3aa: CASSPGSYGYTF
d_gene: TRBD1; abundance: NA; j_gene: TRBJ1-2; v_gene: TRBV11-3; CDR3nt: TGTGCCAGCAGCTTCGACAGGGGGCTTGGCTACACCTTC; CDR3aa: CASSFDRGLGYTF
d_gene: NA; abundance: few; j_gene: TRBJ1-1; v_gene: TRBV2; CDR3nt: TGTGCCAGCAGTGAACGGGGGTTGAACACTGAAGCTTTCTTT; CDR3aa: CASSERGLNTEAFF
d_gene: TRBD1; abundance: NA; j_gene: TRBJ2-1; v_gene: TRBV18; CDR3nt: TGTGCCAGCTCACCTCCTCAGGGGGTATGGGGAGAGCAGTTCTTC; CDR3aa: CASSPPQGVWGEQFF